This is a list of T cell receptor beta chains from one sample in a study of CD8 T cell repertoires and HIV-1 epitope variants. Antigen specificity for these receptors is unknown. Profiled with immunoSEQ multiplex PCR; TCRdb holds only in-frame clones, not every one. The repertoire includes 5,500 or so clones, roughly 65% of them detected once, and 43% sits in the top ten. Sequencing was performed on cultured CD8+ T cells derived from PBMCs. These TCRs come from a male donor with HIV. Both conserved end residues are part of each CDR3. The order of the fields is V gene, J gene, D gene, clone size, CDR3 DNA, CDR3 protein. A D gene is named only where the DNA matches it firmly. Expanded clones get a size class; other rows say once, few or many, or leave the size out.

>TRBV19|TRBJ2-7|TRBD1|-
TGTGCCAGTAACACCGGGACAGGGGTCTACGAGCAGTACTTC
CASNTGTGVYEQYF
>TRBV4-2|TRBJ1-1|TRBD1|-
TGTGCCAGCAGCCAATTTTCGACAGGGGCTATGAACACTGAAGCTTTCTTT
CASSQFSTGAMNTEAFF
>TRBV7-7|TRBJ1-5|TRBD1|-
TGTGCCAGCAGCCGTACCGGGACAGGGGGTACTTGCGGCAATCAGCCCCAGCATTTT
CASSRTGTGGTCGNQPQHF
>TRBV11-3|TRBJ2-5|-|-
TGTGCCAGCAGCTTAGCGGGGAGCCAAGAGACCCAGTACTTC
CASSLAGSQETQYF
>TRBV21-1|TRBJ2-7|-|once
TGTGCCAGCAGCAAAGGGACTAGCGGGAGTTCATTCTACGAGCAGTACTTC
CASSKGTSGSSFYEQYF
>TRBV19|TRBJ1-4|-|-
TGTGCCAGTAGTACTTACCGGGACATCAATGAAAAACTGTTTTTT
CASSTYRDINEKLFF
>TRBV28|TRBJ2-7|-|-
TGTGCCAGCAGTTTGACACAAGGAGGCCACGAGCAGTACTTC
CASSLTQGGHEQYF
>TRBV7-9|TRBJ1-1|TRBD1|-
TGTGCCAGCAGCCCCGGACAGGGCACTGAAGCTTTCTTT
CASSPGQGTEAFF
>TRBV28|TRBJ1-5|-|-
TGTGCCAGCAGTTTAGTGGATCTTAGGGCCCAGCATTTT
CASSLVDLRAQHF
>TRBV4-1|TRBJ1-1|-|-
TGCGCCAGCAGCCTGGGCGGGAACACTGAAGCTTTCTTT
CASSLGGNTEAFF
>TRBV5-4|TRBJ2-2|-|few
TGTGCCAGCAGCTTGGTCGACACCGGGGAGCTGTTTTTT
CASSLVDTGELFF
>TRBV11-2|TRBJ2-2|TRBD2|-
TGTGCCAGCAGCATACTAGCGGGCCTCACCGGGGAGCTGTTTTTT
CASSILAGLTGELFF
>TRBV5-4|TRBJ2-7|-|few
TGTGCCAGCAGCTTCCAGGGGGGATCCGAGCAGTACTTC
CASSFQGGSEQYF
>TRBV18|TRBJ1-4|-|-
TGTGCCAGCTCACCCACCCAAACTAATGAAAAACTGTTTTTT
CASSPTQTNEKLFF
>TRBV7-8|TRBJ2-6|-|few
TGTGCCAGCAGTGCCGAAGACAAGGCTGGGGCCAACGTCCTGACTTTC
CASSAEDKAGANVLTF
>TRBV6-1|TRBJ1-2|-|-
TGTGCCAGCGTCCGATGGGATGGCTACACCTTC
CASVRWDGYTF
>TRBV28|TRBJ1-2|TRBD1|-
TGTGCCAGCAGTTCCACCCGGACAGGGAGGCGGGGTGGCTACACCTTC
CASSSTRTGRRGGYTF
>TRBV27|TRBJ2-1|-|-
TGTGCCAGCAGTTTATCATCCTCCGGGGGCAATGAGCAGTTCTTC
CASSLSSSGGNEQFF
>TRBV6-6|TRBJ2-7|TRBD2|once
TGTGCCAGCAGTGAGACTAGCGGTACCTACGAGCAGTACTTC
CASSETSGTYEQYF
>TRBV7-3|TRBJ2-2|-|-
TGTGCCAGCGGGAGTAACACCGGGGAGCTGTTTTTT
CASGSNTGELFF